The clone carrying this TCR beta chain was seen only a few times. Its antigen is unknown. The sample belongs to a study of immune heterogeneity within non-small cell lung tumors. Looking at the study overall: Of the tumors, 4 were squamous cell, roughly 10 non-squamous, and 1 not otherwise specified.

Amplification of the TCR beta CDR3 was achieved through multiplex PCR with 32 V and 13 J primers. MiXCR, run by TCRdb on the multiplex PCR reads, gives a single entry per CDR3 protein. The table has some 15,000 distinct CDR3 sequences, over 25% seen once; the top ten hold over 12%. Trimming cost V 0 bases and J 2 bases, with 12 bases left between them. The CDR3 length is 15 residues. Germline V gene data show CDR1 as SGHNT and CDR2 as YYREEE (reference sequence). Study-level results: Both recurring identical dominant CDR3 beta clonotypes and site-unique high-frequency clones were observed across tumor sites within a patient.

Bulk tumor genomic DNA served as template, at around 580 ng per sample. Far-apart biopsies, several per primary tumor, were taken during surgery. Enrolled patients presented with newly diagnosed, previously untreated non-small cell lung cancer and underwent curative surgery. The specimen sequenced was lung tumor tissue. The clonotype comes from a woman in her fifties or sixties with non-small cell lung cancer. The chain carries TRBV5-4 and TRBJ2-7, with D possibly being TRBD1 or TRBD2 (6 bases each). In DNA, the CDR3 is TGTGCCAGCAGCTTGGGACCACGGGGGCCCTACGAGCAGTACTTC. Amino acids: CASSLGPRGPYEQYF.